Presented here are 10 T cell receptor beta chains from one specimen sequenced in a study of blood T cell repertoires in COVID-19. Sequencing used immunoSEQ multiplex PCR; TCRdb keeps in-frame clones, though not all of them. This sample has over 40,000 clones, with about 90% found just once. The sample comprised peripheral blood. These receptors were taken from a human donor in a cohort sampled during active COVID-19.

The V call is TRBV6-5, the J call TRBJ1-1; 7 bases match TRBD1. Germline V gene data show CDR1 as MNHEY and CDR2 as SVGAGI. The V segment lost 5 bases and the J segment 3 bases; nucleotides outside the gene matches: 6. This CDR3 has 14 residues. The CDR3: CASSRQGKDTEAFF. Written as DNA, the CDR3 is TGTGCCAGCAGTAGACAGGGTAAGGACACTGAAGCTTTCTTT.

The chain carries TRBV7-7 and TRBJ1-5; the match to TRBD1 covers 8 bases. This CDR3 region has 15 residues. V dropped 2 bases and J dropped 3; count of bases not matched to a gene: 3. The germline gives CDR1 SSHAT, CDR2 FNYEAQ (reference sequence). Here the CDR3 DNA reads TGTGCCAGCAGCTTACCAGGGGGCTTCAATCAGCCCCAGCATTTT. It codes for CASSLPGGFNQPQHF.

The CDR3 spells CASSLRPDETGIFTYEQYF. CDR3 nucleotide sequence: TGTGCCAGCAGTTTAAGGCCGGACGAGACAGGGATTTTTACCTACGAGCAGTACTTC. The chain couples TRBV27 to TRBJ2-7; the match to TRBD1 covers 7 bases. CDR1 MNHEY and CDR2 SMNVEV come from the germline V gene (reference sequence). This CDR3 comprises 19 residues. J was trimmed by 2 bases and V by 2 bases; bases with no gene match: 18.

The chain links TRBV4-3 to TRBJ1-3; 7 nucleotides line up with TRBD1. The V and J ends lost 3 bases and 2 bases, in that order; junction bases with no gene match: 4. This CDR3 comprises 15 residues. Germline values: CDR1 LGHNA, CDR2 YSLEER. The CDR3 sequence: CASSQADRAGNTIYF. The CDR3 DNA follows: TGCGCCAGCAGCCAGGCTGACAGGGCTGGAAACACCATATATTTT.

The chain joins TRBV5-1 to TRBJ2-4; tentatively, D is TRBD1 (6 bases). The germline V gene encodes CDR1 SGHRS and CDR2 YFSETQ. There are 18 residues in the CDR3. Trimming pared 4 bases from V and 4 bases from J, leaving 24 bases between. Here the CDR3 reads CASSDDAGASTRKNIQYF. The CDR3 DNA reads TGCGCCAGCAGCGACGACGCAGGGGCCTCTACCAGAAAAAACATTCAGTACTTC.

J is TRBJ1-1 and V is TRBV11-1; D is uncertain. The ends were cut back, 6 bases at V and 1 base at J, with 9 bases in the middle. From germline, CDR1 is SGHAT and CDR2 FQDESV (reference sequence). This CDR3 has 13 residues. This CDR3 is CASRSRRNTEAFF. For the CDR3, the DNA is TGTGCCAGCAGGAGTCGGAGGAACACTGAAGCTTTCTTT.

V is TRBV7-8 and J is TRBJ1-1; D gene uncertain. Germline-derived CDR1 and CDR2 are SGHVS and FQNEAQ. The CDR3 runs 13 residues. V lost 6 bases, J lost 1 base, and 9 bases lay in between. CDR3 region: CASSVRGNTEAFF. DNA of the CDR3: TGTGCCAGCAGTGTCCGGGGGAACACTGAAGCTTTCTTT.

J is TRBJ2-7 and V is TRBV7-2; TRBD2 matches 7 bases. The CDR3 extends over 15 amino acids. V shed 2 bases and J 2 bases; nucleotides not matched to a gene: 6. Germline V gene sequence: CDR1 SGHTA, CDR2 FQGNSA. The CDR3 is CASSLSRLAAYEQYF. The DNA for the CDR3 is TGTGCCAGCAGCTTATCGAGGCTAGCGGCCTACGAGCAGTACTTC.

The rearrangement uses TRBV7-3 and TRBJ1-1; 9 bases map to TRBD1. V gave up 6 bases and J gave up 1 base; unmatched junction bases: 9. Germline V gene lookup returns CDR1 SGHTA and CDR2 FQGTGA. The CDR3 totals 16 residues. The CDR3 DNA sequence: TGTGCCAGCAGTTCGGGACAGGGCCTCGGGAACACTGAAGCTTTCTTT. Its protein is CASSSGQGLGNTEAFF. Complete variable domain (other parts from reference TRBV7-3 and TRBJ1-1): GAGVSQTPSNKVTEKGKYVELRCDPISGHTALYWYRQSLGQGPEFLIYFQGTGAADDSGLPNDRFFAVRPEGSVSTLKIQRTERGDSAVYLCASSSGQGLGNTEAFFGQGTRLTVV.

The chain uses TRBV21-1 and TRBJ2-5; the table gives TRBD2 as D, unverified against the DNA. TRBV21-1 is labeled a pseudogene. There are 10 residues in the CDR3. The DNA for the CDR3 is TGTGCCAGCCCGAGTGAGACCCAGTACTTC. Residues: CASPSETQYF.